This is a list of T cell receptor beta chains from one sample in a study of intratumoral heterogeneity in liver cancer. This table comes from immunoSEQ multiplex PCR, and its TCRdb copy is limited to in-frame clones, with some not included. The sample contains approximately 20,000 clones, around 67% of which appear only once. Source: tumor-adjacent normal tissue, taken before any cancer treatment. The receptors shown here come from a woman aged 65 to 85 with hepatocellular carcinoma. Both conserved end residues are part of each CDR3. The D gene is left open where the match is weak. Where a row states a size, it is once, few, many or the class of an expanded clone; other rows omit it.

size: NA
J: TRBJ1-1
D: TRBD1
V: TRBV6-5
DNA: TGTGCCAGCAGTTTTGCAGGGGGAAACACTGAAGCTTTCTTT
CDR3: CASSFAGGNTEAFF

size: NA
J: TRBJ1-5
D: NA
V: TRBV3-1/TRBV3-2
DNA: TGTGCCAGCAGCCAAGATCAAGGGAGCAATCAGCCCCAGCATTTT
CDR3: CASSQDQGSNQPQHF

size: NA
J: TRBJ2-2
D: NA
V: TRBV2
DNA: TGTGCCAGCAGTGGAGCGGGTAGGAACACCGGGGAGCTGTTTTTT
CDR3: CASSGAGRNTGELFF

size: NA
J: TRBJ2-3
D: NA
V: TRBV5-1
DNA: TGCGCCAGCAGCTTGGAGGTACGAGGCACAGATACGCAGTATTTT
CDR3: CASSLEVRGTDTQYF

size: NA
J: TRBJ1-1
D: NA
V: TRBV15
DNA: TGTGCCACCAGCAGAGACGTCCTATTGACTGAAGCTTTCTTT
CDR3: CATSRDVLLTEAFF

size: NA
J: TRBJ2-1
D: TRBD2
V: TRBV2
DNA: TGTGCCAGCAACAGGCTAGCGGGAGGGGGGAATGAGCAGTTCTTC
CDR3: CASNRLAGGGNEQFF

size: NA
J: TRBJ2-6
D: NA
V: TRBV28
DNA: TGTGCCAGCAGTTTTTGGGACCGTGACTCTGGGGCCAACGTCCTGACTTTC
CDR3: CASSFWDRDSGANVLTF

size: NA
J: TRBJ2-5
D: NA
V: TRBV7-9
DNA: TGTGCCAGCAGCTTAATACGCGGGTCTCTGATAGAGACCCAGTACTTC
CDR3: CASSLIRGSLIETQYF

size: NA
J: TRBJ2-6
D: TRBD1
V: TRBV3-1/TRBV3-2
DNA: TGTGCCAGCAGTCCGACAGGGGGCATAGTGAGAGGGGCCAACGTCCTGACTTTC
CDR3: CASSPTGGIVRGANVLTF

size: NA
J: TRBJ2-2
D: NA
V: TRBV19
DNA: TGTGCCAGTAGTATGACGGCGAGGACCGGGGAGCTGTTTTTT
CDR3: CASSMTARTGELFF

size: once
J: TRBJ2-1
D: NA
V: TRBV21-1
DNA: TGTGCCAGCAGCAAACCCGGACTAGCGGGAGATTTTGAGCAGTTCTTC
CDR3: CASSKPGLAGDFEQFF

size: NA
J: TRBJ2-3
D: NA
V: TRBV21-1
DNA: TGTGCCAGCAGCACCCTCGGGACTAGCGGGGGCACAGATACGCAGTATTTT
CDR3: CASSTLGTSGGTDTQYF

size: NA
J: TRBJ2-1
D: NA
V: TRBV10-1
DNA: TGCGCCAGCAGTGATCCGGAGGGTGAGCAGTTCTTC
CDR3: CASSDPEGEQFF

size: NA
J: TRBJ2-7
D: NA
V: TRBV5-4
DNA: TGTGCCAGCAGCGGACCGTCTAGCTCCTACGAGCAGTACTTC
CDR3: CASSGPSSSYEQYF

size: NA
J: TRBJ2-7
D: NA
V: TRBV6-4
DNA: TGTGCCAGCAGTGACTCCACCTTGGGGTTCTCCTACGAGCAGTACTTC
CDR3: CASSDSTLGFSYEQYF

size: medium-sized
J: TRBJ1-1
D: TRBD1
V: TRBV5-5
DNA: TGTGCCAGCAGCGGGGGACAGGCACGGGGCACTGAAGCTTTCTTT
CDR3: CASSGGQARGTEAFF

size: NA
J: TRBJ2-1
D: NA
V: TRBV5-4
DNA: TGTGCCAGCAGCTTCGGCCAGGGCGATGAGCAGTTCTTC
CDR3: CASSFGQGDEQFF

size: NA
J: TRBJ2-5
D: TRBD2
V: TRBV7-9
DNA: TGTGCCAGCAGCCTCCTCCTAGCGGGGTTAGAGACCCAGTACTTC
CDR3: CASSLLLAGLETQYF

size: NA
J: TRBJ1-1
D: TRBD1
V: TRBV28
DNA: TGTGCCAGCAGCCGGGGACAGGGAGTGAACACTGAAGCTTTCTTT
CDR3: CASSRGQGVNTEAFF

size: NA
J: TRBJ2-1
D: NA
V: TRBV5-4
DNA: TGTGCCAGCAGCTTGGGGGGCACTAGTTACAATGAGCAGTTCTTC
CDR3: CASSLGGTSYNEQFF

size: NA
J: TRBJ2-1
D: NA
V: TRBV12-3/TRBV12-4
DNA: TGTGCCAGCAGTTTTCCTACGTACAATGAGCAGTTCTTC
CDR3: CASSFPTYNEQFF

size: few
J: TRBJ2-7
D: TRBD1
V: TRBV2
DNA: TGTGCCAGTATAGGGACAGGGAGGGCCGAGCAGTACTTC
CDR3: CASIGTGRAEQYF

size: few
J: TRBJ2-3
D: NA
V: TRBV2
DNA: TGTGCCAGCAGTGAAACCCAAAGACCAGATACGCAGTATTTT
CDR3: CASSETQRPDTQYF

size: NA
J: TRBJ1-5
D: NA
V: TRBV5-8
DNA: TGTGCCAGCAGCTTGACTCGGCAGCCCCAGCATTTT
CDR3: CASSLTRQPQHF

size: NA
J: TRBJ2-1
D: NA
V: TRBV6-2/TRBV6-3
DNA: TGTGCCAGCAGTAGTGTGACATACAATGAGCAGTTCTTC
CDR3: CASSSVTYNEQFF